Presented here are 32 T cell receptor beta chains from one specimen sequenced in a study of shared clonotypes between healthy human individuals. The protocol was immunoSEQ multiplex PCR, while the TCRdb copy is restricted to in-frame clones and leaves out a portion. The top ten clones hold around 1.5% of a sample with about a million clones, 70% to 80% of them seen once. The source material was memory CD4+ T cells sorted from blood. The subset denotes: CD45RA-negative fraction. These receptors came from a man younger than 35 in good health.

This clone was detected a few times. The rearrangement joins TRBV25-1 to TRBJ1-2, with a tentative D call TRBD1 (5 bases). This CDR3 region has 12 residues. Trimming left V 3 bases short and J 13 bases short, with 15 bases between. Germline V lookup: CDR1 MGHDK, CDR2 SYGVNS. CDR3: CASSEDQKGVTF. As DNA, the CDR3 is TGTGCCAGCAGTGAGGACCAGAAAGGGGTCACCTTC.

This clone was seen a single time. The rearrangement links TRBV29-1 to TRBJ1-2, with TRBD1 matching over 7 bases. CDR1 SQVTM and CDR2 ANQGSEA come from the germline V gene. Trimming removed 0 bases from V and 6 bases from J; junction bases left unmatched: 10. There are 15 residues in the CDR3. CDR3 DNA: TGCAGCGTTGAAGATCCTAGGCAAAGGGGGCATGGCTACACCTTC. This codes for CSVEDPRQRGHGYTF.

V gene TRBV7-9 combines with J gene TRBJ2-2; D might be TRBD2 (5 bases). Germline V CDR1 and CDR2: SEHNR, FQNEAQ (reference sequence). Trimming took off 5 bases at V and 2 bases at J, with 21 bases between the two ends. The CDR3 is made up of 18 amino acids. This CDR3 reads CASSPPEGIIVNTGELFF. Here the CDR3 DNA reads TGTGCCAGCAGCCCACCAGAGGGCATTATAGTCAACACCGGGGAGCTGTTTTTT.

The rearrangement joins TRBV5-1 to TRBJ2-1; the match to TRBD2 covers 11 bases. CDR3 length equals 16 residues. Germline values: CDR1 SGHRS, CDR2 YFSETQ. Unmatched junction bases numbered 18, after V lost 4 bases and J lost 15 bases. The CDR3 DNA is TGCGCCAGCAGCAAATCGACTAGCGGGGATCAAAGGGCGATGTTCTTC. Encoded protein: CASSKSTSGDQRAMFF.

The chain links TRBV15 to TRBJ2-1; 7 nucleotides line up with TRBD2. Germline V gives CDR1 LNHNV, CDR2 YYDKDF (reference sequence). The CDR3 is made up of 14 amino acids. After removal of 3 bases from V and 10 bases from J, the junction contained 9 bases not matched to a gene. The CDR3 DNA is TGTGCCACCAGCAGGGAGCGGGGCTTGGGGGAGCAGTTCTTC. It encodes CATSRERGLGEQFF. The variable domain in full, with the rest retrieved from reference TRBV15 and TRBJ2-1, is DAMVIQNPRYQVTQFGKPVTLSCSQTLNHNVMYWYQQKSSQAPKLLFHYYDKDFNNEADTPDNFQSRRPNTSFCFLDIRSPGLGDTAMYLCATSRERGLGEQFFGPGTRLTVL.

The chain recombines TRBV5-1 with TRBJ2-3, with 14 bases aligning to TRBD2. The CDR3 spans 19 residues. Germline loops: CDR1 SGHRS, CDR2 YFSETQ. V was clipped by 4 bases and J by 4 bases; unmatched bases: 14. The CDR3: CASSPQTSGGAFIPDTQYF. DNA for the CDR3: TGCGCCAGCAGCCCCCAGACTAGCGGGGGGGCCTTTATCCCAGATACGCAGTATTTT.

The CDR3 protein is CAIRGTGVETQYF. DNA of the CDR3: TGTGCCATCCGGGGGACAGGGGTAGAGACCCAGTACTTC. This sequence joins TRBV10-3 and TRBJ2-5, with 10 bases matching TRBD1. Per the germline V gene, CDR1 is ENHRY and CDR2 is SYGVKD. V trimming: 8 bases; J trimming: 4 bases; junction bases outside the gene matches: 4. CDR3 length: 13 residues.

The chain is built from TRBV5-6 and TRBJ2-7, with TRBD1 as a possible D gene (6 bases). The V and J ends lost 0 bases and 2 bases respectively, with 15 bases between them. CDR1 and CDR2 (germline): SGHDT, YYEEEE. This CDR3 is 16 amino acids long. CDR3 sequence: CASSLVARGKTYEQYF. The DNA of the CDR3 is TGTGCCAGCAGCTTGGTGGCGAGGGGGAAGACCTACGAGCAGTACTTC.

This chain joins TRBV5-1 and TRBJ2-3; TRBD2 agrees at 7 bases. CDR1 and CDR2 (germline): SGHRS, YFSETQ. The CDR3 loop spans 15 amino acids. V lost 4 bases, J lost 6 bases, and 11 bases stayed unmatched. The CDR3 bases are TGCGCCAGCAGCCGGGAGGTCCAGCCCTACGATACGCAGTATTTT. This sequence encodes CASSREVQPYDTQYF.

The chain links TRBV7-9 to TRBJ2-3; D call uncertain. Germline assignment: CDR1 SEHNR and CDR2 FQNEAQ (reference sequence). Trimming took off 3 bases at V and 0 bases at J, with 7 bases between the two ends. This CDR3 comprises 14 residues. CDR3 protein: CASSFSISTDTQYF. CDR3 in DNA: TGTGCCAGCAGCTTCAGTATTAGCACAGATACGCAGTATTTT.

The sample holds a few counts of this clone. V usage is TRBV5-1 and J usage is TRBJ1-1; D is unclear. From germline, CDR1 is SGHRS and CDR2 YFSETQ. There are 13 residues in the CDR3. V lost 6 bases to trimming and J lost 2 bases, with 11 bases between them. Here the CDR3 DNA reads TGCGCCAGCAATGGACCGTCTAACACTGAAGCTTTCTTT. This gives the protein CASNGPSNTEAFF.

V is TRBV4-2 and J is TRBJ2-7; a possible D gene is TRBD2 (5 bases). Germline-derived CDR1 and CDR2 are LGHNA and YNFKEQ. This CDR3 contains 13 residues. Between the trimmed V and J ends, which lost 5 bases and 6 bases, there was a span of 14 bases. CDR3 region: CASSEIGELEQYF. Here the CDR3 DNA reads TGTGCCAGCAGCGAGATTGGGGAGCTCGAGCAGTACTTC.

V is TRBV28 and J is TRBJ1-5, with TRBD1 matching 9 bases. The CDR3 sequence is 17 residues long. The V and J ends lost 7 bases and 0 bases, in that order; junction bases with no gene match: 10. Germline-derived CDR1 and CDR2 are MDHEN and SYDVKM. CDR3 in DNA: TGTGCCAGCACCGCTCCGGGACAGGGATCTAGCAATCAGCCCCAGCATTTT. Protein product: CASTAPGQGSSNQPQHF.

The V gene is TRBV28, the J gene TRBJ2-3; 10 bases agree with TRBD2. Germline V gene data show CDR1 as MDHEN and CDR2 as SYDVKM. This CDR3 has 15 residues. V gave up 2 bases and J gave up 6 bases; unmatched junction bases: 5. The CDR3 nucleotides are TGTGCCAGCAGTTTACTGGCTAGCGGGGGTGATACGCAGTATTTT. Encoded protein: CASSLLASGGDTQYF.

This clone was picked up one time. The V and J genes are TRBV4-2 and TRBJ2-2, with 8 bases identical to TRBD2. Germline V gives CDR1 LGHNA, CDR2 YNFKEQ. This CDR3 has 16 amino acids. V gave up 0 bases and J gave up 6 bases; unmatched junction bases: 6. The CDR3 here is CASSQEPGGGPGELFF. The CDR3 nucleotides are TGTGCCAGCAGCCAAGAGCCCGGGGGGGGGCCCGGGGAGCTGTTTTTT.

The rearrangement joins TRBV27 to TRBJ1-5, with D possibly TRBD1 on 5 matching bases. Trimming took off 7 bases at V and 4 bases at J, with 11 bases between the two ends. The length of the CDR3 is 13 residues. Germline V gene sequence: CDR1 MNHEY, CDR2 SMNVEV (reference sequence). The CDR3 protein is CASKGPGNQPQHF. The CDR3 DNA follows: TGTGCCAGCAAAGGGCCAGGGAATCAGCCCCAGCATTTT.

The chain recombines TRBV13 with TRBJ1-3, with D hard to call. The V gene lost 9 bases and the J gene lost 2 bases, with 11 bases spanning the gap. The CDR3 sequence is 13 residues long. Germline V lookup: CDR1 PRHDT, CDR2 FYEKMQ (reference sequence). The DNA of the CDR3 is TGTGCCAGTTCCCTAATGGCTGGAAACACCATATATTTT. Translation gives CASSLMAGNTIYF.

V is TRBV7-2 and J is TRBJ2-1, with TRBD2 matching 10 bases. J gave up 3 bases and V 3 bases, and 8 bases lay outside the gene matches. This CDR3 comprises 17 residues. Germline values: CDR1 SGHTA, CDR2 FQGNSA. The CDR3 reads CASSFRLAGLNYNEQFF. CDR3 sequence (DNA): TGTGCCAGCAGCTTCCGACTAGCGGGCCTTAACTACAATGAGCAGTTCTTC.

The chain combines TRBV6-6 with TRBJ1-2; D gene ambiguous. Deletions cut 6 bases from V and 7 bases from J, with 21 bases between. CDR1 MNHNY and CDR2 SVGAGI come from the germline V gene (reference sequence). CDR3 length equals 15 residues. DNA of the CDR3: TGTGCCAGCAGCTTCCTACACTCATCGCAGAGTGGCTACACCTTC. This encodes CASSFLHSSQSGYTF.

This chain connects TRBV21-1 to TRBJ1-2; the table's D gene call, TRBD1, was not cross checked with the DNA. TRBV21-1 is shown as a pseudogene. The CDR3 has 14 residues. The CDR3: CASTHFGREEGYTF. The CDR3 DNA follows: TGTGCCAGCACCCATTTCGGCAGGGAAGAGGGCTACACCTTC.

CDR3: CASSLGAASGGLSEQFF. The CDR3 bases are TGCGCCAGCAGCTTGGGAGCGGCTAGCGGGGGGCTCAGTGAGCAGTTCTTC. V gene TRBV5-1 combines with J gene TRBJ2-1; TRBD2 matches 11 bases. CDR3 length: 17 amino acids. The V gene end was trimmed by 0 bases and the J gene end by 9 bases; junction bases not matched to a gene: 11. The germline gives CDR1 SGHRS, CDR2 YFSETQ.

The chain employs TRBV6-5 and TRBJ1-3; no firm D call. The CDR3 is made up of 16 amino acids. Germline CDR1 is MNHEY and CDR2 is SVGAGI. The germline V and J ends were trimmed by 0 bases and 0 bases, with 9 bases remaining between them. CDR3 DNA: TGTGCCAGCAGTTACTCGGGCAGTCACTCTGGAAACACCATATATTTT. Its protein is CASSYSGSHSGNTIYF.

V and J are TRBV5-1 and TRBJ2-2, with 12 bases identical to TRBD2. V was clipped by 4 bases and J by 5 bases; unmatched bases: 6. This CDR3 contains 16 residues. Germline assignment: CDR1 SGHRS and CDR2 YFSETQ. The CDR3 sequence: CASSPDGLAGTGELFF. CDR3 DNA: TGCGCCAGCAGCCCCGACGGACTAGCGGGAACCGGGGAGCTGTTTTTT.

The CDR3 protein is CAISEGLGIPYEQYF. CDR3 bases: TGTGCCATCAGTGAGGGGCTGGGTATCCCCTACGAGCAGTACTTC. The chain links TRBV10-3 to TRBJ2-7; D unresolved. The V gene's germline CDR1 is ENHRY and CDR2 SYGVKD. This CDR3 has 15 residues. Trimming stripped 2 bases from V and 2 bases from J, with 13 bases between.

The chain employs TRBV11-3 and TRBJ1-1; D is possibly TRBD1 (6 bases). Germline values: CDR1 SGHNT, CDR2 YENEEA. CDR3 length: 14 residues. The V end lost 5 bases, the J end lost 3 bases, and 13 bases lay between the germline ends. The chain's CDR3 is CASSLGGSYTEAFF. CDR3 nucleotide sequence: TGTGCCAGCAGCCTGGGGGGCAGCTACACTGAAGCTTTCTTT.

This clone was seen more than once but under ten times. Other DNA sequences of this sample code for an identical CDR3. The chain joins TRBV7-2 to TRBJ2-2; no firm D call. V was pared by 1 base and J by 2 bases, with 5 bases between. The CDR3 consists of 14 residues. The germline V gene encodes CDR1 SGHTA and CDR2 FQGNSA. CDR3 sequence reads: CASSLDSNTGELFF. The CDR3 bases are TGTGCCAGCAGCTTAGACAGTAACACCGGGGAGCTGTTTTTT.

The chain links TRBV6-6 to TRBJ2-1; 10 bases match TRBD2. Unmatched junction bases numbered 6, after V lost 4 bases and J lost 6 bases. The CDR3 is 15 residues long. Germline-derived CDR1 and CDR2 are MNHNY and SVGAGI (reference sequence). The CDR3 DNA sequence: TGTGCCAGCAGTTCTCTAGCGGGAGTTGCCAATGAGCAGTTCTTC. Its protein is CASSSLAGVANEQFF.

This clone was detected only a few times. Other DNA sequences in this sample translate to the same CDR3. J is TRBJ2-7 and V is TRBV4-1; 14 nucleotides agree with TRBD2. Germline CDR1 reads MGHRA; CDR2 reads YSYEKL. The CDR3 length is 16 residues. V lost 1 base to trimming and J lost 2 bases; unmatched junction nucleotides: 1. CDR3: CASSQGLAGGTYEQYF. The CDR3 bases are TGCGCCAGCAGCCAAGGACTAGCGGGAGGGACCTACGAGCAGTACTTC.

This chain links TRBV5-1 with TRBJ1-1, with D hard to call. This CDR3 has 13 amino acids. Trimming stripped 3 bases from V and 0 bases from J, with 6 bases between. The germline gives CDR1 SGHRS, CDR2 YFSETQ. The CDR3 sequence: CASSYNMNTEAFF. DNA for the CDR3: TGCGCCAGCAGCTACAACATGAACACTGAAGCTTTCTTT.

The genes are TRBV6-6 and TRBJ2-7; D unclear. The V end was cut by 3 bases, the J end by 3 bases, with 9 bases between. CDR3 length: 13 residues. The germline V gene has CDR1 MNHNY and CDR2 SVGAGI (reference sequence). CDR3 nucleotides: TGTGCCAGCAGTTATGGCAGCGACTACGAGCAGTACTTC. Encoded protein: CASSYGSDYEQYF.

Worth noting for this clone: Within the sample, other DNA sequences also encode this same CDR3. The chain combines TRBV18 with TRBJ1-1; possibly TRBD1 for D (5 bases). V lost 3 bases to trimming and J lost 0 bases, with 8 bases between them. The CDR3 contains 14 residues. CDR1 and CDR2 (germline): KGHSH, LQKENI. The CDR3 nucleotides are TGTGCCAGCTCACCCCAGGGAGTGAACACTGAAGCTTTCTTT. Its translation: CASSPQGVNTEAFF.

The chain has TRBV30 and TRBJ1-5, with D perhaps TRBD1 (6 bases). V lost 1 base, J lost 0 bases, and 7 bases lay in between. The V gene's germline CDR1 is GTSNPN and CDR2 SVGIG (reference sequence). This CDR3 is 14 amino acids long. The CDR3, as DNA: TGTGCCTGGAGTGGGACAGTTAGCAATCAGCCCCAGCATTTT. Its translation: CAWSGTVSNQPQHF.